This T cell receptor (beta chain) was recovered during a study of blood T cell repertoires in COVID-19. Study overall: Nucleic acid was either cDNA or gDNA, and it came from T cells, B-cell-depleted T cells, or PBMCs.

Method: immunoSEQ multiplex PCR; TCRdb's copy keeps in-frame clones and lacks some. The profile shows approximately 50,000 clones, more than 75% of them singletons. The V gene lost 0 bases and the J gene lost 14 bases, with 20 bases spanning the gap. The CDR3 is 15 residues long. The V gene's germline CDR1 is LGHNA and CDR2 YNFKEQ. The sequence came from a human donor in a cohort sampled during active COVID-19. The sample was peripheral blood. This chain links TRBV4-2 with TRBJ2-1; the D gene is possibly TRBD2 (6 bases). The CDR3: CASSQEGKRAIGEFF. DNA for the CDR3: TGTGCCAGCAGCCAAGAGGGAAAGCGGGCAATCGGGGAGTTCTTC.